The TCR beta chain under discussion was sequenced for a study of radiotherapy plus CTLA-4 blockade in lung cancer. Study information: Objective responses emerged in about 20% of patients, and roughly 32% attained disease control. Regarding the study as a whole: Peripheral blood showed expansion of tumor-derived TCR clones after radiotherapy and ipilimumab. Early shifts in blood T cell clones, with interferon-beta, reportedly predicted response best.

Focal radiation and CTLA-4 blockade (ipilimumab) were tested in chemo-refractory metastatic non-small-cell lung cancer patients. CDR3 length: 17 amino acids. The germline V gene has CDR1 SGHAT and CDR2 FQNNGV. The V and J ends lost 0 bases and 6 bases, in that order; junction bases with no gene match: 9. As regards this clone: What it binds is not known.

The assay was immunoSEQ multiplex PCR, and TCRdb's table has in-frame clones only and misses some. The sample holds over 60,000 clones, over 75% seen once. This chain joins TRBV11-2 and TRBJ1-5, with 9 bases aligning to TRBD1. The sequencing used peripheral blood, collected from a patient treated with radiotherapy plus ipilimumab. This sequence originates from a human donor with non-small cell lung cancer that progressed on radiotherapy plus ipilimumab. The CDR3 region has the DNA TGTGCCAGCAGCTTAGACGGGGGACAGGGAAGGGGTCAGCCCCAGCATTTT. It specifies CASSLDGGQGRGQPQHF.